The 13 T cell receptor beta chains in this list originate from one sample, sequenced in a study of blood T cells in healthy people across ages. A second about 6 to 11 cycle PCR used barcoded and J-beta primers. TCRdb independently ran MiXCR on the 5' RACE reads; one entry per CDR3 protein. The sample shows more than 900,000 distinct CDR3 sequences, about 28% of them seen only once. The same data also went into a second study, on T cells of mothers and their children.

Material for sequencing was blood. The receptors originated from a woman aged 40 to 55 in good health.

This clonotype was seen only a few times. The chain joins TRBV7-9 to TRBJ1-5; D gene uncertain. Looked up from germline, CDR1 is SEHNR and CDR2 is FQNEAQ (reference sequence). The CDR3 spans 15 residues. V lost 1 base and J lost 7, with 14 bases in between. CDR3 region: CASSLGDYVGQPQHF. The CDR3 DNA is TGTGCCAGCAGCTTAGGAGACTACGTGGGGCAGCCCCAGCATTTT.

This clonotype was seen more than once but under ten times. The genes are TRBV2 and TRBJ1-1; 8 nucleotides agree with TRBD1. Unmatched junction bases numbered 10, after V lost 8 bases and J lost 5 bases. The CDR3 consists of 14 residues. Germline CDR1 and CDR2: SNHLY and FYNNEI. The CDR3 loop reads CASRGERQGTEAFF. CDR3 coding DNA: TGTGCCAGCCGGGGGGAGAGACAGGGGACTGAAGCTTTCTTT.

The V call is TRBV7-9, the J call TRBJ2-1; 7 positions match TRBD2. The germline V gene encodes CDR1 SEHNR and CDR2 FQNEAQ (reference sequence). The CDR3 covers 15 residues. V was clipped by 2 bases and J by 5 bases; unmatched bases: 6. CDR3 sequence reads: CASSLPRGENNEQFF. The CDR3, as DNA: TGTGCCAGCAGCTTACCCCGGGGGGAAAACAATGAGCAGTTCTTC.

The V and J genes are TRBV15 and TRBJ2-1; 12 bases line up with TRBD2. The CDR3 runs 15 residues. V lost 3 bases and J lost 8; bases outside the gene matches: 5. In germline, CDR1 is LNHNV, CDR2 YYDKDF (reference sequence). CDR3 in DNA: TGTGCCACCAGCAGGACTAGCGGGGGTGTAGATGAGCAGTTCTTC. This sequence encodes CATSRTSGGVDEQFF.

This clonotype was seen repeatedly, ten times or more. The J gene is TRBJ2-4, the V gene TRBV5-1; no clear D. The DNA end is a closer match to TRBJ2-7, so the J assignment may be wrong. The CDR3 consists of 13 residues. Germline CDR1 and CDR2: SGHRS and YFSETQ. The CDR3 sequence: CASSLGRANEQYF. The CDR3 DNA sequence: TGCGCCAGCAGCTTGGGAAGGGCCAACGAGCAGTACTTC.

This clonotype has just a few counts. The chain uses TRBV4-1 and TRBJ2-3, with TRBD1 identical over 8 bases. This CDR3 region has 17 residues. The germline CDR1 and CDR2 sequences are MGHRA and YSYEKL. The V segment lost 4 bases and the J segment 4 bases; nucleotides outside the gene matches: 13. CDR3 region: CASSPPGQGAGPDTQYF. The CDR3 DNA reads TGCGCCAGCAGCCCCCCCGGACAGGGAGCGGGCCCAGATACGCAGTATTTT.

The V and J genes are TRBV12-3 or TRBV12-4 and TRBJ2-3; TRBD2 matches at 9 bases. The V and J ends lost 2 bases and 2 bases, in that order; junction bases with no gene match: 8. The CDR3 consists of 17 residues. DNA of the CDR3: TGTGCCAGCAGTTTATGGTCAGAGCGGGGGGTCACAGATACGCAGTATTTT. This translates into CASSLWSERGVTDTQYF.

This clonotype was counted many times. V gene TRBV1 combines with J gene TRBJ2-1; the table assigns TRBD2, which was not confirmed against the DNA. TRBV1 constitutes a pseudogene. The CDR3 consists of 15 residues. In DNA form, the CDR3 reads TGCACCAGCAGCACTAGCGGGGGGGCCTACAATGAGCAGTTCTTC. Its translation: CTSSTSGGAYNEQFF.

This clonotype showed up just a few times. This rearrangement joins TRBV12-3 or TRBV12-4 to TRBJ2-7, with TRBD2 as a possible D gene (6 bases). Trimming removed 1 base at V and 2 bases at J, with 9 bases between. The CDR3 length is 14 residues. This CDR3 is CASSLGGNTYEQYF. In nucleotides, the CDR3 is TGTGCCAGCAGTTTAGGCGGGAACACCTACGAGCAGTACTTC.

This clonotype was found a few times. The CDR3 here is CASSPGLRPYEQYF. CDR3 DNA sequence: TGTGCCAGCAGTCCGGGACTCCGGCCATACGAGCAGTACTTC. The rearrangement uses TRBV12-3 or TRBV12-4 and TRBJ2-5; tentatively, D is TRBD2 (6 bases). The DNA matches TRBJ2-7 better at its end, which makes the J call doubtful. The CDR3 runs 14 residues.

The chain carries TRBV5-1 and TRBJ2-2, with 8 nucleotides matching TRBD2. V shed 4 bases and J 3 bases; nucleotides not matched to a gene: 11. This CDR3 spans 17 amino acids. In germline, CDR1 is SGHRS, CDR2 YFSETQ. The CDR3 here is CASSPGPLAAHTGELFF. In nucleotides, the CDR3 is TGCGCCAGCAGCCCGGGTCCACTAGCGGCGCACACCGGGGAGCTGTTTTTT.

This clonotype was seen a few times. V is TRBV6-6 and J is TRBJ1-1; D is unclear. The germline V gene encodes CDR1 MNHNY and CDR2 SVGAGI (reference sequence). The CDR3 spans 14 residues. Trimming took 7 bases from V and 0 from J, leaving 12 bases between them. CDR3 in amino acids: CASTLKHMNTEAFF. CDR3 DNA: TGTGCCAGCACCCTTAAGCACATGAACACTGAAGCTTTCTTT.

This clonotype was counted ten times or more. The chain carries TRBV19 and TRBJ2-6; possibly TRBD1 or TRBD2 for D (5 bases each). The CDR3 is made up of 16 amino acids. Trimming stripped 9 bases from V and 0 bases from J, with 15 bases between. Germline values: CDR1 LNHDA, CDR2 SQIVND (reference sequence). The CDR3 DNA is TGTGCCAGCCTGTTGAGGGGTACCTCTGGGGCCAACGTCCTGACTTTC. Translating gives CASLLRGTSGANVLTF.